This T cell receptor beta chain was obtained from a study of identical twins. It was template switching that added a universal primer site, and there were unique molecular identifiers on the cDNA. TCRdb independently ran MiXCR on the 5' RACE reads; one entry per CDR3 protein. The sample gives around 450,000 distinct CDR3 sequences, approximately 15% of which show up once; around 0.52% is in the top ten. From germline, CDR1 is MDHEN and CDR2 SYDVKM. The CDR3 has 16 amino acids. V lost 5 bases and J 0 bases, leaving 14 bases between the germline ends. The same sample was also studied in work on yellow fever vaccine responses in identical twins.

The chain uses TRBV28 and TRBJ2-1; D might be TRBD1 or TRBD2, each matching 5 bases. This TCR came from a woman under 30 in good health. Sequencing was performed on CD4+ T cells sorted from blood. CDR3 in DNA: TGTGCCAGCAGTCCCGGGACGGAAAGCTCCTACAATGAGCAGTTCTTC. Residues: CASSPGTESSYNEQFF. Variable domain in full (rest from reference TRBV28 and TRBJ2-1): DVKVTQSSRYLVKRTGEKVFLECVQDMDHENMFWYRQDPGLGLRLIYFSYDVKMKEKGDIPEGYSVSREKKERFSLILESASTNQTSMYLCASSPGTESSYNEQFFGPGTRLTVL.